This TCR beta chain was identified during a study of blood T cell repertoires in COVID-19. Study summary: Specimens from acute and convalescent COVID-19 originated in the United States, Italy and Spain. From T cells, B-cell-depleted T cells, or PBMCs came the material, which was cDNA or gDNA.

In the original analysis: Reference gene primer amplification in the assay estimated nucleated cell counts. Assay used: immunoSEQ multiplex PCR; TCRdb lists only in-frame clones, some missing. V and J calls plus clone size are reproduced from that table; the DNA served to infer D and trimming. The table includes around 230,000 clones, 85% to 90% detected once. Germline CDR1 MDHEN, CDR2 SYDVKM. CDR3 length equals 15 residues. V was clipped by 5 bases and J by 8 bases; unmatched bases: 9. Followed over time, Seattle patients had been enrolled while infection was active. The clonotype originates from a man aged 50 to 59 with COVID-19, enrolled during active disease. The chain combines TRBV28 with TRBJ1-4, with 9 nucleotides matching TRBD1. The sequenced sample was peripheral blood. The CDR3: CASSTPGTGTEKLFF. The CDR3 DNA reads TGTGCCAGCAGTACCCCCGGGACAGGGACCGAAAAACTGTTTTTT.